Given below is one TCR beta chain in context. This CDR3 contains 18 residues. Germline V CDR1 and CDR2: SGHRS, YFSETQ. V was clipped by 6 bases and J by 0 bases, with 22 bases between them. Profiling relied on immunoSEQ multiplex PCR, and the TCRdb table lists in-frame clones only, not all of them. The sample lists about 270,000 clones, 90% to 95% occurring once. The record originates from a study of T cell responses to AZD1222 COVID-19 vaccine. This chain joins TRBV5-1 and TRBJ2-1; D unresolved. The sequencing here drew on peripheral blood, taken 28 days after the second AZD1222 dose. This receptor was obtained from an adult who received the AZD1222 COVID-19 vaccine. The CDR3 DNA reads TGCGCCAGCAACCGCGGCCGTACTAACAGCCCCTCCTACAATGAGCAGTTCTTC. This encodes CASNRGRTNSPSYNEQFF.